The clone carrying this TCR beta chain was observed a handful of times. The sample belongs to a study of T-cell reconstitution after alpha-beta-depleted transplantation in children. A TCRbeta library incorporating unique molecular identifiers was prepared. In TCRdb, the PCR reads were re-called with MiXCR into one record per CDR3 protein. The data hold fewer than 550,000 distinct CDR3 sequences, with around 9.9% observed a single time. Germline V gene data show CDR1 as SGDLS and CDR2 as YYNGEE. The V gene end was trimmed by 2 bases and the J gene end by 2 bases; junction bases not matched to a gene: 5. The CDR3 contains 15 residues.

The clonotype comes from a human donor who donated a stem cell graft to a child with acute myeloid leukemia. Sample: PBMCs from the stem cell graft donor, taken from the stem cell graft. V is TRBV9 and J is TRBJ2-3, with 7 bases that match TRBD2. CDR3 nucleotide sequence: TGTGCCAGCAGCGTTTCCGGGACTACCACAGATACGCAGTATTTT. Translated: CASSVSGTTTDTQYF.